This T cell receptor (beta chain) was recovered during a study of blood T cells in healthy people across ages (dated by TCRdb to about 2015). As for the study more broadly: Template switching captured roughly one uniquely barcoded TCR beta cDNA molecule per two T cells in model experiments. The study measured age-related changes in TCR beta repertoire diversity using deep sequencing normalized with unique cDNA molecular identifiers. Donors were grouped into four age groups: young (average roughly 15 years), middle-aged (roughly 40), aged (around 66) and long-lived (just over 80). Donors of different ages were randomly distributed across sequencing lanes to avoid experimental bias. For two donors (one aged 18 to 29 and one aged 80 or older), the study analyzed two additional independent replicas of 1 million unique cDNA reads from the same blood draw. Findings and caveats that apply to the study as a whole: Because the CMV infection status of the donors was unknown, age-related changes in expanded clonotypes may potentially have been confounded. Total diversity estimates from one million sequenced T cells were considered lower bounds and underestimates. There was a strong correlation between observed TCR beta diversity and the percentage of naive T cells measured by flow cytometry. As age increased, observed TCR beta diversity per million T cells dropped in a roughly linear way, and a significant reduction was already evident by age 40. Conclusive comparison of naive and antigen-experienced compartments was prevented by the profiling of bulk unsorted PBMCs. Compared with the aged group, more naive CD4+ T cells, fewer expanded clones and increased TCR diversity were shown by the long-lived group, suggesting age selection.

This clonotype has just a few counts. Its antigen target is currently unknown. Per-base quality was not reported, and no clone a single base away is much larger than it. Library preparation employed 5' RACE. The instrument given in TCRdb is Illumina HiSeq 2500. A second 7 to 11 cycle PCR used a sample-barcoded 5' primer and a J-beta primer mix. Each TCR beta cDNA molecule received a unique molecular identifier from a template-switch 5' adaptor carrying 12 random nucleotides. Each sample yielded at least 2.5 million CDR3-containing paired-end reads. First-strand cDNA was synthesized from all RNA with the Mint cDNA synthesis kit, primed by a TRBC-specific oligonucleotide. All cDNA was treated with uracil-DNA glycosylase and then went through a first 18-cycle PCR with the universal primers M1SS and BC2_uni_R. Concerning the study's data processing: For normalization, 1 million high-quality reads were randomly selected from each sample, with every read carrying a distinct molecular identifier. Reads with shared molecular identifiers were discarded instead of being binned into consensus sequences. CDR3 identification, clonotype clustering and error correction used MiTCR with a Q25 quality threshold and the strictest error-elimination algorithm. Lower-bound total TCR beta diversity was estimated with a nonparametric unseen species model using Euler transformation. TCRdb redid the processing of the public reads, applying fastp at Q25 and MiXCR, and retained in-frame beta chains. Every entry covers one CDR3 protein and lists the most common genes and DNA from its rows. TCRdb, not the original authors, processed these V and J calls. Here the sample has about 1 million distinct CDR3 sequences; 40% to 55% occur a single time. The ten biggest clones cover around 18% of the sample.

There are 13 amino acids in the CDR3, from cysteine to phenylalanine inclusive. Left in the record is the CDR3 DNA by itself, 39 bases read in frame from the first base. Trimming takes 3 bases from V and 6 bases from J, and the germline ends sit 10 bases apart. The germline V gene (reference sequence) specifies PRHDT as CDR1 and FYEKMQ as CDR2. The roughly 39 donors, aged about 6 to 100 years, were systemically healthy Caucasian individuals from Russia. Around 10 milliliters of peripheral blood were drawn from each donor into EDTA-treated Vacutainer tubes. PBMCs were isolated by Ficoll-Paque density-gradient centrifugation, with at least 6 million obtained per sample. Trizol reagent was used to extract total RNA from the PBMCs, yielding at least 5 micrograms per sample. Naive CD45RAhigh/CD27high T cell percentages were measured by flow cytometry on a PBMC aliquot from every donor.

What was sequenced was blood. The chain links TRBV13 with TRBJ2-3; matching of 6 bases hints at TRBD2 as the D gene. The origin of this receptor is a woman aged 55 to 70 in good health. The sequenced DNA: TGTGCCAGCAGCTTTACGGCGGGGGATACGCAGTATTTT. Protein translation: CASSFTAGDTQYF.